This TCR beta chain came from a study of T-cell reconstitution after alpha-beta-depleted transplantation in children. V dropped 0 bases and J dropped 2 bases, with 10 bases sitting between them. This CDR3 region has 15 residues. The germline CDR1 and CDR2 sequences are LGHNA and YSLEER. Preparation of the TCRbeta library used unique molecular identifiers. TCRdb called the PCR reads again in MiXCR, with one record for every CDR3 protein. Of about 400,000 distinct CDR3 sequences listed, roughly 13% are singletons. A few counts support this clonotype. The V call is TRBV4-3, the J call TRBJ1-2, with D possibly matching TRBD1 (6 bases). The TCR sequence derives from a human donor who donated a stem cell graft to a child with Fanconi anemia. The starting material was PBMCs, obtained from the stem cell graft. This CDR3 reads CASSQETGINYGYTF. The CDR3, as DNA: TGCGCCAGCAGCCAAGAAACAGGGATAAACTATGGCTACACCTTC.